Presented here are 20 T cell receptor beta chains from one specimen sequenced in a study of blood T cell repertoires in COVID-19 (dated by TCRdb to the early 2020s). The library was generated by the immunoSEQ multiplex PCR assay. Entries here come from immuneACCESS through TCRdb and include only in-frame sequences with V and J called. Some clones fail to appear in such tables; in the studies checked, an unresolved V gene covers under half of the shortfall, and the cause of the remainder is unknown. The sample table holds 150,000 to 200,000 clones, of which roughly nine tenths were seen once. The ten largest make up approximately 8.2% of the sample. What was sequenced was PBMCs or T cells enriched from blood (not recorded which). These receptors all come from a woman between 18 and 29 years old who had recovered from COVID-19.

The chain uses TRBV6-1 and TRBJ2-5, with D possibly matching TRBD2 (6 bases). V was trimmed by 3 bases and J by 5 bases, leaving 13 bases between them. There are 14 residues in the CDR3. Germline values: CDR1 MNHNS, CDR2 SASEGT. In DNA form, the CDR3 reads TGTGCCAGCAGTGAGAGGCGACTAGGGGAGACCCAGTACTTC. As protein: CASSERRLGETQYF.

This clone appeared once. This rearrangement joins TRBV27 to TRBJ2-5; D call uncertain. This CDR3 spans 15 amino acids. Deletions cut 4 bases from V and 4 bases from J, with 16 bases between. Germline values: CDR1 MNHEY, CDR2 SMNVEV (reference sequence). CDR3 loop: CASSYRSLGGETQYF. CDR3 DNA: TGTGCCAGCAGTTACCGGTCCCTCGGCGGAGAGACCCAGTACTTC.

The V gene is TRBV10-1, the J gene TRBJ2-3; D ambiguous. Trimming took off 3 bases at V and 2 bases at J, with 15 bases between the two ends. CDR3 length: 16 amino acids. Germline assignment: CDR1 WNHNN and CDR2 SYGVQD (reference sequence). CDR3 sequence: CASSDASRDFTDTQYF. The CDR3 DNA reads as TGCGCCAGCAGTGACGCGTCGAGAGACTTCACAGATACGCAGTATTTT.

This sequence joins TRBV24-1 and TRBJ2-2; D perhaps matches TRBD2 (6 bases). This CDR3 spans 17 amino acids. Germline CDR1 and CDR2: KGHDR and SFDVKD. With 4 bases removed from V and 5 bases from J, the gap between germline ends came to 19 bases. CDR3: CATSDPRTMWGTGELFF. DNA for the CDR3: TGTGCCACCAGTGACCCCCGGACTATGTGGGGAACCGGGGAGCTGTTTTTT.

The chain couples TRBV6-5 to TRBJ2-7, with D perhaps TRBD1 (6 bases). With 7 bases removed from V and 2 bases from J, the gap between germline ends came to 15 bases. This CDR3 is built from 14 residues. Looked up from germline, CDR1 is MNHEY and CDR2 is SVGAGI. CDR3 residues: CASTPGHPPYEQYF. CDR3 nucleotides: TGTGCCAGCACCCCGGGACACCCTCCCTACGAGCAGTACTTC.

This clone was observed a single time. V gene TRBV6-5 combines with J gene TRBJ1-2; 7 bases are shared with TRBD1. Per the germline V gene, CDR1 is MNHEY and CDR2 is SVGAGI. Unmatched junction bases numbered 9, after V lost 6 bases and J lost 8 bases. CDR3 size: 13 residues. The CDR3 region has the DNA TGTGCCAGCAGGAACAGGGGCCAGGGAGGCTACACCTTC. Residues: CASRNRGQGGYTF.

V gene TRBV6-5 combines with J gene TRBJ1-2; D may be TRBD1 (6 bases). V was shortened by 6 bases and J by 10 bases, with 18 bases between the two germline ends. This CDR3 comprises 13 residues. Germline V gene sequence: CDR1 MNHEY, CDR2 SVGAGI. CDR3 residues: CASRAGVRGYYTF. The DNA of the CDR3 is TGTGCCAGCAGGGCAGGGGTTAGGGGCTACTACACCTTC.

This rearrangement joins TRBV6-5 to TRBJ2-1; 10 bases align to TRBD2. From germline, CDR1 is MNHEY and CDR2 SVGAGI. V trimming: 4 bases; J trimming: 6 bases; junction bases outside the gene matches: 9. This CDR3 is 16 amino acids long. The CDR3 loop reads CASSFHLAGAFNEQFF. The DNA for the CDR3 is TGTGCCAGCAGTTTTCACCTAGCGGGGGCTTTCAATGAGCAGTTCTTC.

The CDR3 region is CASSARGKEGQPQHF. The CDR3 coding sequence is TGTGCCAGCAGCGCTAGAGGGAAGGAGGGTCAGCCCCAGCATTTT. The chain uses TRBV2 and TRBJ1-5; D gene unclear. V was trimmed by 6 bases and J by 6 bases, leaving 18 bases between them. From germline, CDR1 is SNHLY and CDR2 FYNNEI. The CDR3 totals 15 residues.

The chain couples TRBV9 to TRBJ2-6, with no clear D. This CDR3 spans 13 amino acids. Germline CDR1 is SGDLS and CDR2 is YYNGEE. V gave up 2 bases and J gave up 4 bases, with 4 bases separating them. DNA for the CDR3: TGTGCCAGCAGCGTGGCCGGGGCCAACGTCCTGACTTTC. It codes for CASSVAGANVLTF.

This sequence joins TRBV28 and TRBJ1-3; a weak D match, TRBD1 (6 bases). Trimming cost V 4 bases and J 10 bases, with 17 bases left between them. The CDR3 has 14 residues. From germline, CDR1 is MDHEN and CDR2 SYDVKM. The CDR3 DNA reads TGTGCCAGCAGTTATTTTCCCGAGGGGGAGACCATATATTTT. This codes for CASSYFPEGETIYF.

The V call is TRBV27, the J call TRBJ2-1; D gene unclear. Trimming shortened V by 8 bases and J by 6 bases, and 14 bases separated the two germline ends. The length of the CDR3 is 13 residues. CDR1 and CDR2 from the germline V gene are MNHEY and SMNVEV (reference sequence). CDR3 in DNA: TGTGCCAGCCGGCCCTCGGAGTTCAATGAGCAGTTCTTC. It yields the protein CASRPSEFNEQFF.

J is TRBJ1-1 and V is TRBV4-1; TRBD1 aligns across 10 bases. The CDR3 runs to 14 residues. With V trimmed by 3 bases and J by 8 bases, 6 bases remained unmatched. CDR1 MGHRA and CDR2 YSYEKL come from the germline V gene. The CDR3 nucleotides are TGCGCCAGCAGCCAGCAGGGGGACAGGGGAGAAGCTTTCTTT. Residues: CASSQQGDRGEAFF.

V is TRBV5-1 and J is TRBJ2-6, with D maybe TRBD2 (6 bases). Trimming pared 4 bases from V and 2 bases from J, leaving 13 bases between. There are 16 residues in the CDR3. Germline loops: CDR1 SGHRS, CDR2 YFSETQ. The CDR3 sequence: CASSADGGAGANVLTF. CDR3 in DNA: TGCGCCAGCAGCGCGGATGGCGGGGCTGGGGCCAACGTCCTGACTTTC.

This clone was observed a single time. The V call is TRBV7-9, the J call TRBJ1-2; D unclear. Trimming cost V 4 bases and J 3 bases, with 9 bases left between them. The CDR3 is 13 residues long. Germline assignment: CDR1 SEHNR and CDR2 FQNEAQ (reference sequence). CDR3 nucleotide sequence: TGTGCCAGCAGCTCCGGGTCCCACTATGGCTACACCTTC. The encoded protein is CASSSGSHYGYTF.

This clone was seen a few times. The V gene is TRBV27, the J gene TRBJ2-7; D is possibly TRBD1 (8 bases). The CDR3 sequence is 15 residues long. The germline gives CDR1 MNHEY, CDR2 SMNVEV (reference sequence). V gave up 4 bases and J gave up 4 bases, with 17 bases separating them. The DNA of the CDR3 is TGTGCCAGCAGTTCCGGGAGGACAGGGACATACGAGCAGTACTTC. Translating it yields CASSSGRTGTYEQYF.

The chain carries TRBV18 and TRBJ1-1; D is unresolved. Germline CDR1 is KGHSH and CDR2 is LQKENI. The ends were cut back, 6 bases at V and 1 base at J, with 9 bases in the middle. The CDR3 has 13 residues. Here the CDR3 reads CASSPGSNTEAFF. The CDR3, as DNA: TGTGCCAGCTCGCCGGGGTCGAACACTGAAGCTTTCTTT.

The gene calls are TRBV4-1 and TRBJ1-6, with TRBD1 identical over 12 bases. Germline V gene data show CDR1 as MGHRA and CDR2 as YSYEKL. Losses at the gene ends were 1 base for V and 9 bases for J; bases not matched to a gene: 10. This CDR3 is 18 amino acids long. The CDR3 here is CASSQGAGTGGSFSPLHF. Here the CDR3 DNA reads TGCGCCAGCAGCCAAGGTGCCGGGACAGGGGGCTCGTTTTCACCCCTCCACTTT.

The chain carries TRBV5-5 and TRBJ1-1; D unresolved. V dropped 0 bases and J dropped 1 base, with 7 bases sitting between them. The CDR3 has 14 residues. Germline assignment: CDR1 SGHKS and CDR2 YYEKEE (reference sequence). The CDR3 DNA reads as TGTGCCAGCAGCTTGGTGGCCCCGAACACTGAAGCTTTCTTT. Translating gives CASSLVAPNTEAFF.

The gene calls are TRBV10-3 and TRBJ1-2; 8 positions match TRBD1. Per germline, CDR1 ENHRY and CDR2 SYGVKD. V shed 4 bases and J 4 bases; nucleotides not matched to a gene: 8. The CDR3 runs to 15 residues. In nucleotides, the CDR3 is TGTGCCATCAGTGGTGGACAGGGTGGGTCCTATGGCTACACCTTC. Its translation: CAISGGQGGSYGYTF.